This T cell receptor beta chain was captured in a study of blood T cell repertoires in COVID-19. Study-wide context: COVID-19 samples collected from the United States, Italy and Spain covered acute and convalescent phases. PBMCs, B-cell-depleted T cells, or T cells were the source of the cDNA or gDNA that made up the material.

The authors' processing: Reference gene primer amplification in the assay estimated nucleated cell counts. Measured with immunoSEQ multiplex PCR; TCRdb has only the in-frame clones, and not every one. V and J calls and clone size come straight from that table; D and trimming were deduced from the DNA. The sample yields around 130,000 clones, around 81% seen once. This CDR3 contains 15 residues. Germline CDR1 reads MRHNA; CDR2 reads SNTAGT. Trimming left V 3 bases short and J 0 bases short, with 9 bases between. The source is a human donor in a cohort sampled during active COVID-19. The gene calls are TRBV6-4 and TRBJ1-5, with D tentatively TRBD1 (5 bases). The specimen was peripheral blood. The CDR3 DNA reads TGTGCCAGCAGTGAGTCAGGGTATAGCAATCAGCCCCAGCATTTT. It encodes CASSESGYSNQPQHF.